The 11 T cell receptor beta chains below come from one sample, sequenced in a study of blood T cell repertoires in COVID-19. Produced via immunoSEQ multiplex PCR; TCRdb's table is partial and in-frame only. Of 81,000 or so clones detected, 75% to 85% appear once; the ten largest clones hold 8.5% to 10%. The specimen sequenced was peripheral blood. The receptors originated from a man in his fifties with COVID-19, enrolled during active disease.

The CDR3 loop is CAWTGTGDNEQFF. The CDR3 DNA follows: TGTGCCTGGACCGGGACTGGGGACAATGAGCAGTTCTTC. The V call is TRBV30, the J call TRBJ2-1, with D possibly matching TRBD2 (6 bases). The CDR3 contains 13 residues. From germline, CDR1 is GTSNPN and CDR2 SVGIG (reference sequence). V was trimmed by 4 bases and J by 5 bases, leaving 12 bases between them.

The chain uses TRBV27 and TRBJ1-2; 7 bases align to TRBD1. After removal of 6 bases from V and 3 bases from J, the junction contained 4 bases not matched to a gene. From germline, CDR1 is MNHEY and CDR2 SMNVEV (reference sequence). CDR3 length: 13 amino acids. The CDR3 here is CASSQGQYYGYTF. CDR3 DNA sequence: TGTGCCAGCAGCCAGGGACAGTACTATGGCTACACCTTC.

The V gene is TRBV7-8, the J gene TRBJ2-7; 9 nucleotides match TRBD2. V trimming: 2 bases; J trimming: 8 bases; junction bases outside the gene matches: 10. Germline CDR1 SGHVS, CDR2 FQNEAQ. This CDR3 contains 15 residues. In nucleotides, the CDR3 is TGTGCCAGCAGCTTACAATCTGGGACTAGCTTTAAGCAGTACTTC. The encoded protein is CASSLQSGTSFKQYF. The full variable domain, its missing parts supplied by reference TRBV7-8 and TRBJ2-7, is GAGVSQSPRYKVAKRGQDVALRCDPISGHVSLFWYQQALGQGPEFLTYFQNEAQLDKSGLPSDRFFAERPEGSVSTLKIQRTQQEDSAVYLCASSLQSGTSFKQYFGPGTRLTVT.

This chain links TRBV5-1 with TRBJ1-3; possible D gene TRBD1, 6 bases. Trimming shortened V by 1 base and J by 0 bases, and 14 bases separated the two germline ends. CDR3 length: 17 amino acids. In germline, CDR1 is SGHRS, CDR2 YFSETQ. CDR3: CASSLRGSGGSGNTIYF. CDR3 nucleotide sequence: TGCGCCAGCAGCTTGAGGGGGAGTGGGGGCTCTGGAAACACCATATATTTT.

The V and J genes are TRBV30 and TRBJ1-1; 7 positions agree with TRBD1. The J segment lost 6 bases and the V segment lost 3 bases, leaving 7 bases of the junction unmatched. Germline CDR1 GTSNPN, CDR2 SVGIG (reference sequence). The CDR3 spans 13 residues. The CDR3 nucleotides read TGTGCCTGGAGCCGTCAGACAGGGCCTGAAGCTTTCTTT. Amino acids: CAWSRQTGPEAFF.

This chain uses TRBV5-1 with TRBJ1-1, with 7 nucleotides matching TRBD1. The CDR3 has 15 residues. Trimming removed 7 bases from V and 4 bases from J; junction bases left unmatched: 13. Germline lookup yields CDR1 SGHRS and CDR2 YFSETQ. CDR3 region: CASSSRGAGGTEAFF. The CDR3 DNA follows: TGCGCCAGCTCCTCAAGGGGGGCAGGGGGCACTGAAGCTTTCTTT. Full variable domain (outside the CDR3, taken from reference TRBV5-1 and TRBJ1-1): KAGVTQTPRYLIKTRGQQVTLSCSPISGHRSVSWYQQTPGQGLQFLFEYFSETQRNKGNFPGRFSGRQFSNSRSEMNVSTLELGDSALYLCASSSRGAGGTEAFFGQGTRLTVV.

The CDR3 loop is CASTSGPPTGSNTGELFF. The CDR3 nucleotides are TGCGCCAGCACCTCGGGGCCCCCGACAGGGTCGAACACCGGGGAGCTGTTTTTT. The V gene is TRBV4-1, the J gene TRBJ2-2, with 7 bases fitting TRBD1. CDR1 and CDR2 (germline): MGHRA, YSYEKL. The CDR3 spans 18 residues. Unmatched junction bases numbered 14, after V lost 7 bases and J lost 0 bases.

Written as DNA, the CDR3 is TGTGCCAGTATGGGGACTAGCGGGAGAACCGGGGAGCTGTTTTTT. This encodes CASMGTSGRTGELFF. J is TRBJ2-2 and V is TRBV19, with 14 bases fitting TRBD2. The CDR3 length is 15 residues. Germline values: CDR1 LNHDA, CDR2 SQIVND (reference sequence). J lost 5 bases, V lost 7 bases, and 3 bases had no gene match.

A few counts support this clone. The J gene is TRBJ1-6, the V gene TRBV28, with D unclear. V shed 4 bases and J shed 0 bases, with 7 bases lying between them. The length of the CDR3 is 15 residues. Germline V gene data show CDR1 as MDHEN and CDR2 as SYDVKM. CDR3 residues: CASSSAGSYNSPLHF. The CDR3 coding sequence is TGTGCCAGCAGTTCCGCAGGCTCCTATAATTCACCCCTCCACTTT.

This chain uses TRBV10-2 with TRBJ2-5; 7 nucleotides align to TRBD1. V trimming: 7 bases; J trimming: 1 base; junction bases outside the gene matches: 9. Per the germline V gene, CDR1 is WSHSY and CDR2 is SAAADI. The CDR3 sequence is 15 residues long. CDR3 residues: CASTQQGTVQETQYF. CDR3 in DNA: TGCGCCAGCACTCAACAGGGGACGGTCCAAGAGACCCAGTACTTC.

The chain employs TRBV10-3 and TRBJ1-4; 11 positions agree with TRBD1. The length of the CDR3 is 14 residues. Per the germline V gene, CDR1 is ENHRY and CDR2 is SYGVKD. V shed 10 bases and J 8 bases; nucleotides not matched to a gene: 9. CDR3 in amino acids: CATKAGTGGEKLFF. The CDR3 DNA follows: TGTGCCACAAAAGCCGGGACAGGGGGAGAAAAACTGTTTTTT.